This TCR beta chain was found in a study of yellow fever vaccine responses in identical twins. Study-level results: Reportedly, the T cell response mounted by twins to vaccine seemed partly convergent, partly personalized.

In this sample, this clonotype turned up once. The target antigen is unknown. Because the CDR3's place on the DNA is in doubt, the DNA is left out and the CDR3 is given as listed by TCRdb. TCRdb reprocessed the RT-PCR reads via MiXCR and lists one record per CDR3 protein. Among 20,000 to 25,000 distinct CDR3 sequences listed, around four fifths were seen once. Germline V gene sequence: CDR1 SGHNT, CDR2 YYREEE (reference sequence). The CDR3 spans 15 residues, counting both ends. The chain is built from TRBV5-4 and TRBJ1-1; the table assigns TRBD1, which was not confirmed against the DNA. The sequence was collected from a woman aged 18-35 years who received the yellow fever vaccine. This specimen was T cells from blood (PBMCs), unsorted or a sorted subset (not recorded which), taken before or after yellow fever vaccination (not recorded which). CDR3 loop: CASSFGAGVNTEAFF.